The clone carrying this TCR beta chain has only a few counts. RNA transcripts provided the template for amplifying TCR beta CDR3 regions. In the first round, RT-PCR was carried out with HTBI primers, and a multiplex PCR formed the second round. TCRdb redid the calling of the multiplex PCR reads with MiXCR, one entry per CDR3 protein. The sample contains about 550,000 distinct CDR3 sequences, approximately 35% of which appear only once. The sample belongs to a study of Graves' ophthalmopathy and Graves' hyperthyroidism. The CDR3 length is 15 residues. Germline values: CDR1 MNHEY, CDR2 SVGAGI. The ends lost 6 bases at V and 8 bases at J; junction bases unmatched: 10.

The chain links TRBV6-5 to TRBJ1-4, with 9 positions matching TRBD1. The material sequenced was peripheral blood or thyroid tissue (not recorded which). The TCR originated in an adult man with Graves' hyperthyroidism. The CDR3 nucleotides are TGTGCCAGCAGGAAACAGGGGGCTATGGGAGAAAAACTGTTTTTT. It yields the protein CASRKQGAMGEKLFF.